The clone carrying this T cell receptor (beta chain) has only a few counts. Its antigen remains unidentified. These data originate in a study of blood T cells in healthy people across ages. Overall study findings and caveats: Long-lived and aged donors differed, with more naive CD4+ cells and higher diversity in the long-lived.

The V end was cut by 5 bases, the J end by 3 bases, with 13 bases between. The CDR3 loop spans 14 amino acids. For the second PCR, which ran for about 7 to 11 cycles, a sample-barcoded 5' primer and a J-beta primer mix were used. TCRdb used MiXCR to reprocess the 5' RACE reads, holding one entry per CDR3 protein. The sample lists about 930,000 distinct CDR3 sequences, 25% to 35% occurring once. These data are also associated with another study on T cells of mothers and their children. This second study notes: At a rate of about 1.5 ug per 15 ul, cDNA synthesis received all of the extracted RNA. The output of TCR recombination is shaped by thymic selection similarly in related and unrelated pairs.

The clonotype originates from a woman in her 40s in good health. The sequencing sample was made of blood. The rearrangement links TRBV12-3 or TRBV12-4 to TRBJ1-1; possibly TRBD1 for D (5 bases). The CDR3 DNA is TGTGCCAGCAGTGCCCATGGGGGGTACACTGAAGCTTTCTTT. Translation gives CASSAHGGYTEAFF.